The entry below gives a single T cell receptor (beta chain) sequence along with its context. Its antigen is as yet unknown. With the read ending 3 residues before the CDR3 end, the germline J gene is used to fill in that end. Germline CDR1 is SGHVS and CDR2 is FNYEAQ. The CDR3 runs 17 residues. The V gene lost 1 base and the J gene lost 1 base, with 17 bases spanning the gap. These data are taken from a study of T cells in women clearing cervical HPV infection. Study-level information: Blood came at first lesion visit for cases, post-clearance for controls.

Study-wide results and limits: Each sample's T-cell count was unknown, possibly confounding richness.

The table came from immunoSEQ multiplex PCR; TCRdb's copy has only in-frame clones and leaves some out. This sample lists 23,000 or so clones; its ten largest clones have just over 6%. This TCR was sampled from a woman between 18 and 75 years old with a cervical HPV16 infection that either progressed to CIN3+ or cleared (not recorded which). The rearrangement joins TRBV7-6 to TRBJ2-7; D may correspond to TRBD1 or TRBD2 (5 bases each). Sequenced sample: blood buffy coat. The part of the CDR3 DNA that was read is TGTGCCAGCAGCTTAGGTATTGCAGGGAGTAGTTCCTACGAG. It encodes CASSLGIAGSSSYE. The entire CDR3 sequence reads CASSLGIAGSSSYEQYF.